The 27 T cell receptor beta chains presented below share a single source sample, sequenced in a study of blood T cell repertoires in COVID-19. Generated by immunoSEQ multiplex PCR, the TCRdb table keeps only in-frame clones and is missing some. This sample carries fewer than 350,000 clones, roughly nine tenths of them seen once, and the ten largest clones take less than 15%. Material for sequencing was peripheral blood. Receptors were obtained from a woman younger than 45 with COVID-19, enrolled during active disease.

V usage is TRBV5-1 and J usage is TRBJ2-3; 8 bases agree with TRBD1. The trim removed 2 bases at V and 1 base at J, leaving 3 bases unmatched. The CDR3 extends over 15 amino acids. Germline assignment: CDR1 SGHRS and CDR2 YFSETQ. Written as DNA, the CDR3 is TGCGCCAGCAGCTTCCTGACAGGGGGCACAGATACGCAGTATTTT. This encodes CASSFLTGGTDTQYF.

The chain couples TRBV27 to TRBJ2-7; 7 bases match TRBD2. The CDR3 spans 14 residues. Germline CDR1 and CDR2: MNHEY and SMNVEV (reference sequence). V was clipped by 2 bases and J by 0 bases; unmatched bases: 1. CDR3 sequence reads: CASSLAGVSYEQYF. The DNA for the CDR3 is TGTGCCAGCAGTTTAGCGGGGGTCTCCTACGAGCAGTACTTC.

The J gene is TRBJ1-2, the V gene TRBV6-5, with unresolved D. The CDR3 is 10 residues long. The V end lost 8 bases, the J end lost 2 bases, and 3 bases lay between the germline ends. Germline CDR1 MNHEY, CDR2 SVGAGI. CDR3 protein: CASENYGYTF. Written as DNA, the CDR3 is TGTGCCAGCGAGAACTATGGCTACACCTTC.

J is TRBJ2-7 and V is TRBV12-2; the DNA was not used to check the table's D call, TRBD2. TRBV12-2 is a documented pseudogene. The CDR3 has 16 residues. The DNA of the CDR3 is TGTGCAAGTCGCTTAGAATCCCGGGTCAGTATCCACGAGCAGTACTTC. Its protein product is CASRLESRVSIHEQYF.

The gene calls are TRBV7-2 and TRBJ2-7; 7 positions match TRBD2. The germline CDR1 and CDR2 sequences are SGHTA and FQGNSA. The CDR3 has 16 residues. J gave up 0 bases and V 6 bases, and 11 bases lay outside the gene matches. The CDR3 loop is CASRWAGTISSYEQYF. CDR3 sequence (DNA): TGTGCCAGCAGGTGGGCAGGGACTATTAGCTCCTACGAGCAGTACTTC.

The V call is TRBV29-1, the J call TRBJ2-7; 7 positions match TRBD2. The V gene end was trimmed by 4 bases and the J gene end by 4 bases; junction bases not matched to a gene: 13. The CDR3 is made up of 15 amino acids. CDR1 is SQVTM and CDR2 is ANQGSEA in the germline V gene. In nucleotides, the CDR3 is TGCAGCGTTGTGGGGACGGGAGGCAGGGAATACGAGCAGTACTTC. Amino acid sequence: CSVVGTGGREYEQYF.

This rearrangement joins TRBV25-1 to TRBJ1-2; TRBD1 agrees at 7 bases. The CDR3 runs 14 residues. Germline V gene sequence: CDR1 MGHDK, CDR2 SYGVNS. V shed 8 bases and J 7 bases; nucleotides not matched to a gene: 13. CDR3 protein: CASRRPGQLSGYTF. CDR3 nucleotide sequence: TGTGCCAGCCGACGCCCGGGACAGTTAAGTGGCTACACCTTC.

Here the CDR3 reads CASSTGWETQYF. In DNA form, the CDR3 reads TGTGCCAGCAGCACAGGGTGGGAGACCCAGTACTTC. This chain uses TRBV5-4 with TRBJ2-5, with D possibly TRBD1 on 6 matching bases. This CDR3 is 12 amino acids long. Trimming removed 4 bases from V and 5 bases from J, with 9 bases in between. The V gene's germline CDR1 is SGHNT and CDR2 YYREEE (reference sequence).

The chain is built from TRBV5-1 and TRBJ2-3; TRBD2 agrees at 7 bases. CDR1 and CDR2 from the germline V gene are SGHRS and YFSETQ. This CDR3 region has 15 residues. V was pared by 3 bases and J by 2 bases, with 6 bases of the junction left unmatched. CDR3 protein: CASSSGTTPTDTQYF. In DNA, the CDR3 is TGCGCCAGCAGCTCCGGGACTACTCCCACAGATACGCAGTATTTT.

The V call is TRBV28, the J call TRBJ1-1; D is uncertain. The CDR3 contains 12 residues. Trimming stripped 6 bases from V and 10 bases from J, with 15 bases between. CDR1 is MDHEN and CDR2 is SYDVKM in the germline V gene. The CDR3 here is CASSSYYTRAFF. The CDR3 DNA sequence: TGTGCCAGCAGCTCATACTATACTCGAGCTTTCTTT.

V usage is TRBV6-1 and J usage is TRBJ1-1, with D unresolved. This CDR3 has 12 amino acids. Trimming stripped 1 base from V and 6 bases from J, with 6 bases between. Germline V lookup: CDR1 MNHNS, CDR2 SASEGT. The CDR3 protein is CASSEGGPEAFF. The CDR3 DNA reads TGTGCCAGCAGTGAAGGCGGCCCTGAAGCTTTCTTT.

This clone was found a few times. The chain carries TRBV5-4 and TRBJ2-7, with a tentative D call TRBD1 (7 bases). CDR1 and CDR2 from the germline V gene are SGHNT and YYREEE (reference sequence). Trimming shortened V by 4 bases and J by 3 bases, and 17 bases separated the two germline ends. The CDR3 is 15 residues long. The CDR3 sequence is CASSQGGRGNYEQYF. CDR3 DNA: TGTGCCAGCAGCCAGGGGGGCAGGGGGAACTACGAGCAGTACTTC.

The rearrangement uses TRBV5-1 and TRBJ2-3; TRBD2 matches 8 bases. The CDR3 runs to 15 residues. With 2 bases clipped from V and 1 base from J, the junction kept 3 bases outside the gene matches. Germline V gene data show CDR1 as SGHRS and CDR2 as YFSETQ. The CDR3 DNA reads TGCGCCAGCAGCTTATCGCGGGGGGGCACAGATACGCAGTATTTT. This codes for CASSLSRGGTDTQYF.

The rearrangement links TRBV5-1 to TRBJ1-1; D is possibly TRBD1 (6 bases). The germline V and J ends were trimmed by 3 bases and 1 base, with 10 bases remaining between them. Germline-derived CDR1 and CDR2 are SGHRS and YFSETQ. This CDR3 contains 14 residues. The CDR3 spells CASSSDRSNTEAFF. CDR3 DNA: TGCGCCAGCAGCTCGGACAGATCGAACACTGAAGCTTTCTTT.

The chain links TRBV4-1 to TRBJ2-7, with no clear D. The CDR3 extends over 14 amino acids. V lost 0 bases and J lost 1, with 7 bases in between. Germline assignment: CDR1 MGHRA and CDR2 YSYEKL. The CDR3 sequence is CASSQDIESYEQYF. The CDR3 DNA reads as TGCGCCAGCAGCCAAGATATCGAGTCCTACGAGCAGTACTTC.

The chain is built from TRBV19 and TRBJ1-5; D unclear. Germline lookup yields CDR1 LNHDA and CDR2 SQIVND (reference sequence). V lost 4 bases and J 3 bases, leaving 10 bases between the germline ends. There are 14 residues in the CDR3. The CDR3 bases are TGTGCCAGTAGTACAAGAGCCTCCAATCAGCCCCAGCATTTT. Protein product: CASSTRASNQPQHF.

This clone turned up a few times. The chain couples TRBV9 to TRBJ1-6; no firm D call. Germline V gene data show CDR1 as SGDLS and CDR2 as YYNGEE. V gave up 0 bases and J gave up 4 bases, with 8 bases separating them. The CDR3 sequence is 15 residues long. The CDR3 coding sequence is TGTGCCAGCAGCGTAGTTGATCGGTATAATTCACCCCTCCACTTT. Protein product: CASSVVDRYNSPLHF.

This rearrangement joins TRBV3-1 (or the pseudogene TRBV3-2) to TRBJ1-1; D is undetermined. V was pared by 0 bases and J by 8 bases, with 10 bases between. Germline CDR1 and CDR2: LGHDT and YNNKEL (reference sequence). This CDR3 region has 13 residues. CDR3 sequence (DNA): TGTGCCAGCAGCCAAGATTGGGCAGCCGAAGCTTTCTTT. Its translation is CASSQDWAAEAFF.

The chain recombines TRBV2 with TRBJ1-2; D ambiguous. The CDR3 has 16 residues. CDR1 SNHLY and CDR2 FYNNEI come from the germline V gene. V gave up 1 base and J gave up 4 bases, with 16 bases separating them. The CDR3 loop reads CASSEDLGTSGYGYTF. As DNA, the CDR3 is TGTGCCAGCAGTGAAGACTTAGGTACATCGGGCTATGGCTACACCTTC.

The rearrangement links TRBV7-6 to TRBJ2-5, with D possibly TRBD2 on 5 matching bases. The V end lost 3 bases, the J end lost 4 bases, and 15 bases lay between the germline ends. CDR3 length: 15 amino acids. Per the germline V gene, CDR1 is SGHVS and CDR2 is FNYEAQ. This CDR3 reads CASSFPGPRGETQYF. In DNA, the CDR3 is TGTGCCAGCAGCTTCCCCGGGCCTCGGGGAGAGACCCAGTACTTC.

V gene TRBV28 combines with J gene TRBJ2-5; a possible D gene is TRBD1 (6 bases). The germline V and J ends were trimmed by 11 bases and 0 bases, with 13 bases remaining between them. The CDR3 extends over 13 amino acids. Germline V lookup: CDR1 MDHEN, CDR2 SYDVKM. The CDR3 DNA is TGTGCCTTGGGGGCGCAGAACCAAGAGACCCAGTACTTC. Its protein product is CALGAQNQETQYF.

The genes are TRBV5-8 and TRBJ1-3, with D perhaps matching TRBD1 (6 bases). The CDR3 is 15 amino acids. Trimming stripped 3 bases from V and 0 bases from J, with 10 bases between. The V gene's germline CDR1 is SGHTS and CDR2 YDEGEE. This CDR3 is CASSSQGYSGNTIYF. The CDR3 DNA follows: TGTGCCAGCAGCTCCCAGGGGTACTCTGGAAACACCATATATTTT.

This chain connects TRBV10-1 to TRBJ2-5, with 9 bases aligning to TRBD2. The CDR3 extends over 16 amino acids. The J segment lost 0 bases and the V segment lost 3 bases, leaving 5 bases of the junction unmatched. Germline lookup yields CDR1 WNHNN and CDR2 SYGVQD (reference sequence). DNA of the CDR3: TGCGCCAGCAGTGACGTGCTAGCGGGGAACCAAGAGACCCAGTACTTC. Its translation is CASSDVLAGNQETQYF.

This chain links TRBV6-5 with TRBJ1-5, with 7 bases matching TRBD1. Germline V gene data show CDR1 as MNHEY and CDR2 as SVGAGI. This CDR3 spans 14 amino acids. J lost 5 bases, V lost 4 bases, and 5 bases had no gene match. The CDR3 DNA reads as TGTGCCAGCAGTTCCGGGACAGCCGATCAGCCCCAGCATTTT. Protein: CASSSGTADQPQHF.

CDR3 sequence: CASSQTVQETDTQYF. As DNA, the CDR3 is TGCGCCAGCAGCCAAACCGTACAGGAGACAGATACGCAGTATTTT. The chain carries TRBV5-1 and TRBJ2-3; tentative D call: TRBD1 (5 bases). The CDR3 extends over 15 amino acids. Germline-derived CDR1 and CDR2 are SGHRS and YFSETQ. Deletions cut 4 bases from V and 3 bases from J, with 15 bases between. Combining the CDR3 with reference TRBV5-1 and TRBJ2-3 gives the whole variable domain KAGVTQTPRYLIKTRGQQVTLSCSPISGHRSVSWYQQTPGQGLQFLFEYFSETQRNKGNFPGRFSGRQFSNSRSEMNVSTLELGDSALYLCASSQTVQETDTQYFGPGTRLTVL.

Written as DNA, the CDR3 is TGTGCCAGCAGCTTAAAAGGGGATATTAGCACAGATACGCAGTATTTT. It yields the protein CASSLKGDISTDTQYF. The V call is TRBV11-2, the J call TRBJ2-3, with D perhaps TRBD1 (5 bases). In germline, CDR1 is SGHAT, CDR2 FQNNGV. V lost 2 bases to trimming and J lost 0 bases, with 12 bases between them. The length of the CDR3 is 16 residues.

V and J are TRBV19 and TRBJ1-2, with a possible D match to TRBD1 (6 bases). The CDR3 length is 14 residues. V was shortened by 2 bases and J by 0 bases, with 7 bases between the two germline ends. CDR1 and CDR2 (germline): LNHDA, SQIVND (reference sequence). CDR3 loop: CASSIQGTNYGYTF. CDR3 coding DNA: TGTGCCAGTAGTATACAGGGGACTAACTATGGCTACACCTTC.